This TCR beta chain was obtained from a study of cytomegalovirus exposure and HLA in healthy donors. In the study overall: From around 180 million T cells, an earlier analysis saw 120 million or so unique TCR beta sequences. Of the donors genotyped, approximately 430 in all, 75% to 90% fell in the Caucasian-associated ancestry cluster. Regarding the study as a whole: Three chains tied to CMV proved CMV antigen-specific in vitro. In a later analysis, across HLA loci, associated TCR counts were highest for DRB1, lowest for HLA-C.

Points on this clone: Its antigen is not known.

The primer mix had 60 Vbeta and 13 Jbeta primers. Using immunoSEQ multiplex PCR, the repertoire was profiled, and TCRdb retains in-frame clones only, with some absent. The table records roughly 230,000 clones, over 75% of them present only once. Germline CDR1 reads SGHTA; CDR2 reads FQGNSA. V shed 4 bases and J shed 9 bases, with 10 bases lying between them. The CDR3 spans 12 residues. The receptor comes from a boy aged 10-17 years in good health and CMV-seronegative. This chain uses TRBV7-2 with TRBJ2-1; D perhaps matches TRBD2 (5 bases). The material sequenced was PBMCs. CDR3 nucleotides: TGTGCCAGCAGCTCGGGGAGAGGTGAGCAGTTCTTC. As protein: CASSSGRGEQFF. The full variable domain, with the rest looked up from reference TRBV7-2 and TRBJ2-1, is GAGVSQSPSNKVTEKGKDVELRCDPISGHTALYWYRQSLGQGLEFLIYFQGNSAPDKSGLPSDRFSAERTGGSVSTLTIQRTQQEDSAVYLCASSSGRGEQFFGPGTRLTVL.